The T cell receptor beta chain described here comes from a study of T cell repertoires in ileal Crohn's disease. Here immunoSEQ multiplex PCR was the method, and the copy in TCRdb shows in-frame clones only, minus some. The sample lists several thousand clones, more than 80% occurring once. CDR3 length equals 16 residues. V was cut by 3 bases and J by 0 bases, with 11 bases left in between. Germline lookup yields CDR1 KGHSH and CDR2 LQKENI. Time point of the sample: neoterminal ileum biopsy at postoperative endoscopy, about 6 months after surgery. The source material was ileal tissue. This sequence joins TRBV18 and TRBJ2-2; D may be TRBD1 or TRBD2 (5 bases each). The TCR comes from an adult with Crohn's disease. CDR3 DNA sequence: TGTGCCAGCTCACCGCGGAAGGGACCGAACACCGGGGAGCTGTTTTTT. Its translation is CASSPRKGPNTGELFF.